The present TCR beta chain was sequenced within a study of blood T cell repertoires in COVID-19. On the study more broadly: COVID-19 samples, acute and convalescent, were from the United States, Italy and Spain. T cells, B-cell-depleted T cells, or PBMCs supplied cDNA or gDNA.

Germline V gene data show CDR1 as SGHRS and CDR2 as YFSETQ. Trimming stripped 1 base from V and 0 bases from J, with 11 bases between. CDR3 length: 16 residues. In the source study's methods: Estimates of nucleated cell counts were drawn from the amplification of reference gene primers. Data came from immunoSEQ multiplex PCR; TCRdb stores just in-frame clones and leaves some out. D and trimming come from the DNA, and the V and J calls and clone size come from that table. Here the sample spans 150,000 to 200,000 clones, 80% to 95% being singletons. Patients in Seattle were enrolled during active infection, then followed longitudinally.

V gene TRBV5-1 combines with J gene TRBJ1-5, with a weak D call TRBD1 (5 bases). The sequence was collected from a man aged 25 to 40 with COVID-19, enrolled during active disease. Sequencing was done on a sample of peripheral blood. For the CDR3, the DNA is TGCGCCAGCAGCTTGTCGGCAGGGTCTAGCAATCAGCCCCAGCATTTT. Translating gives CASSLSAGSSNQPQHF.